This T cell receptor beta chain was recovered during a study of T cell changes during pregnancy in multiple sclerosis. Germline V gene lookup returns CDR1 MDHEN and CDR2 SYDVKM. The V gene end was trimmed by 7 bases and the J gene end by 6 bases; junction bases not matched to a gene: 14. The CDR3 covers 15 residues. Measured with immunoSEQ multiplex PCR; TCRdb has only the in-frame clones, and not every one. Of tens of thousands of clones in the sample, 89% were seen once. This rearrangement joins TRBV28 to TRBJ2-7, with TRBD1 matching over 8 bases. This material consisted of peripheral blood, taken in the first trimester of pregnancy. This TCR was recovered from a female donor in good health, enrolled as a control in a pregnancy study. CDR3 sequence reads: CASISPSTGGGEQYF. DNA for the CDR3: TGTGCCAGCATTTCACCAAGTACAGGGGGAGGCGAGCAGTACTTC.